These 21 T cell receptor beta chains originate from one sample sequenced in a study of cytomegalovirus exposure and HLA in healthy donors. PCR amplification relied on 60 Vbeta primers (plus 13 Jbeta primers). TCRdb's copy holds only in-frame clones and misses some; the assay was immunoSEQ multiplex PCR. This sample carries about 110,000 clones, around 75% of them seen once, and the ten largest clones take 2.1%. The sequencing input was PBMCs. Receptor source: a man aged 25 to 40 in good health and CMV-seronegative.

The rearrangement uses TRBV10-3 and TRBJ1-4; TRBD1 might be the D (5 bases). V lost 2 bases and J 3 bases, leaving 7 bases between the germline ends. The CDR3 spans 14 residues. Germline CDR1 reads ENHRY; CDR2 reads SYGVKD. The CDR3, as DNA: TGTGCCATCAGTGAGGCAGGGTCTAATGAAAAACTGTTTTTT. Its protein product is CAISEAGSNEKLFF.

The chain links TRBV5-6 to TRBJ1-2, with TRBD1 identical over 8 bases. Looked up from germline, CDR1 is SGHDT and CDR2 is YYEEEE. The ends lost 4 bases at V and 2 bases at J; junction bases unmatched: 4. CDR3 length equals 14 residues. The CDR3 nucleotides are TGTGCCAGCAGCCCCAGGGGGCGGAACTATGGCTACACCTTC. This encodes CASSPRGRNYGYTF.

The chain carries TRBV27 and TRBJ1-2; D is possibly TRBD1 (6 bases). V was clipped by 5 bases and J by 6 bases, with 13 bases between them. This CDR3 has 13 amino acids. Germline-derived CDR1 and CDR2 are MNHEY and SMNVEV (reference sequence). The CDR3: CASSVKGVNGYTF. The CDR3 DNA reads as TGTGCCAGCAGTGTAAAGGGGGTTAATGGCTACACCTTC.

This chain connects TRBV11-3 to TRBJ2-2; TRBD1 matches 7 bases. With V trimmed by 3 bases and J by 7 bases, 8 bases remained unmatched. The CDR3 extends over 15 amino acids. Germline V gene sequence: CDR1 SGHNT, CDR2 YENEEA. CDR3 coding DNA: TGTGCCAGCAGCTTTGGGCAGGGGGTAGGCGGGGAGCTGTTTTTT. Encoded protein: CASSFGQGVGGELFF. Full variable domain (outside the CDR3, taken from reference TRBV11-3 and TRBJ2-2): EAGVVQSPRYKIIEKKQPVAFWCNPISGHNTLYWYLQNLGQGPELLIRYENEEAVDDSQLPKDRFSAERLKGVDSTLKIQPAELGDSAVYLCASSFGQGVGGELFFGEGSRLTVL.

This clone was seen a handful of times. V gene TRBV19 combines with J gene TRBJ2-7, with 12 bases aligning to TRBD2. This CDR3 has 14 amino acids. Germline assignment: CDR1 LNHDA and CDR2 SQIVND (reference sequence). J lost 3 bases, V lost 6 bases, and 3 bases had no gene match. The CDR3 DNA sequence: TGTGCCAGTAGCAGACTAGCGGGAGTCTACGAGCAGTACTTC. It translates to CASSRLAGVYEQYF.

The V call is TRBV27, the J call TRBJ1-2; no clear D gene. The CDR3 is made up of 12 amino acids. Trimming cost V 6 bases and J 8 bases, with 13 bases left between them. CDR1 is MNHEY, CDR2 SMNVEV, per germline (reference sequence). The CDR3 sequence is CASSTLGGGYTF. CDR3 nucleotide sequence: TGTGCCAGCAGCACGCTAGGAGGAGGCTACACCTTC.

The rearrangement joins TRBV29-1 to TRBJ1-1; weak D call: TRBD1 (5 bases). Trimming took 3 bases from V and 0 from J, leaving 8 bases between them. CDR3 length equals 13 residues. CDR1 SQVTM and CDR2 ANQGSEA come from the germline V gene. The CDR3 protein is CSVEGGLNTEAFF. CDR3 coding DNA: TGCAGCGTTGAGGGGGGGTTGAACACTGAAGCTTTCTTT.

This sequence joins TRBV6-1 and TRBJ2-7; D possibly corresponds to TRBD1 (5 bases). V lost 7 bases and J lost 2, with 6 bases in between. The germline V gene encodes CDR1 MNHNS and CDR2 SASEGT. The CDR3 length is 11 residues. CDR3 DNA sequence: TGTGCCAGCACGACAGCCTACGAGCAGTACTTC. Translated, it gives CASTTAYEQYF.

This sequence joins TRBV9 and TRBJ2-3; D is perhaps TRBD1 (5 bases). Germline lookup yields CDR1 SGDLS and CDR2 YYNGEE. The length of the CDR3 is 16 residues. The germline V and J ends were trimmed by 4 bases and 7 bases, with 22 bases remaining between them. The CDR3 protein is CASSPSTIQGPYTQYF. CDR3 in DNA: TGTGCCAGCAGCCCCTCGACAATTCAGGGCCCCTATACGCAGTATTTT.

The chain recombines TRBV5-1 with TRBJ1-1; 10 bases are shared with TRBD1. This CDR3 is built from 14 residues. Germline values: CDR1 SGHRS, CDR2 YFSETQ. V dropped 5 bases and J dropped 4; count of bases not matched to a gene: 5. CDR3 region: CASSQGTGATEAFF. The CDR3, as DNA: TGCGCCAGCAGTCAGGGGACAGGGGCCACTGAAGCTTTCTTT.

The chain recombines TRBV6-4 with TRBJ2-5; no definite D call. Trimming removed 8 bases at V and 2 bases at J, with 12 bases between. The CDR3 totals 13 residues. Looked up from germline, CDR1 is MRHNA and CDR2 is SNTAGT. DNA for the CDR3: TGTGCCAGCGTGGAGACGATTCAAGAGACCCAGTACTTC. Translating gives CASVETIQETQYF.

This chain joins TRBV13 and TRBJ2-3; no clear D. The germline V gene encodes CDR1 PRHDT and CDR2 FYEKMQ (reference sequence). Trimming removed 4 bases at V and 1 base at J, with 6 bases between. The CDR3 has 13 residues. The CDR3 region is CASSSFGTDTQYF. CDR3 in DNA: TGTGCCAGCAGCTCATTTGGCACAGATACGCAGTATTTT.

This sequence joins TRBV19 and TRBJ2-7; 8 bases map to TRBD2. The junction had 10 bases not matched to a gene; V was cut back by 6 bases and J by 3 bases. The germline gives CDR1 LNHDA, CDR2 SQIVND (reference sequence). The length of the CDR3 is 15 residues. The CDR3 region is CASSPRVSGNYEQYF. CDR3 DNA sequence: TGTGCCAGTAGCCCTCGGGTTAGCGGGAACTACGAGCAGTACTTC.

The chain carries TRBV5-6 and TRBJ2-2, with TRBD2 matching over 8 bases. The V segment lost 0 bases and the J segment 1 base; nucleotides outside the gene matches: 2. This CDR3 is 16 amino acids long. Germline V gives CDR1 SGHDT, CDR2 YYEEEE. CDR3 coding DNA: TGTGCCAGCAGCTTGGGAGCGGGGGTGAACACCGGGGAGCTGTTTTTT. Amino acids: CASSLGAGVNTGELFF.

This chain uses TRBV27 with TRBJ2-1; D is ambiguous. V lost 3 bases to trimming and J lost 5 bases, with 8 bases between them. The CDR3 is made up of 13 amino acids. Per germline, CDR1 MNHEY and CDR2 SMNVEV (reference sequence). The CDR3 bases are TGTGCCAGCAGTTTGGTGGCAAACAATGAGCAGTTCTTC. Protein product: CASSLVANNEQFF.

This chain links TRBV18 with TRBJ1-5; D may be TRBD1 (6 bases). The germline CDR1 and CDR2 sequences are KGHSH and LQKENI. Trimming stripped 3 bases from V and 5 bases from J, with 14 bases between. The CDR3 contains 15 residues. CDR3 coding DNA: TGTGCCAGCTCACCTACACAGGGCCCCGATCAGCCCCAGCATTTT. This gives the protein CASSPTQGPDQPQHF.

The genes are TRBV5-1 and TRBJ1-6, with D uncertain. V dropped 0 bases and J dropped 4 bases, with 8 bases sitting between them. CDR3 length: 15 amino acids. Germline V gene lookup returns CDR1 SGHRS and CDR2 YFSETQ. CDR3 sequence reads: CASSLDNGYNSPLHF. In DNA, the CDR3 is TGCGCCAGCAGCTTGGATAACGGGTATAATTCACCCCTCCACTTT.

CDR3 sequence (DNA): TGCGCCAGCAGTGACGGGGGGAATGTGGGAAACACCATATATTTT. Translating it yields CASSDGGNVGNTIYF. The chain recombines TRBV10-2 with TRBJ1-3; tentatively, D is TRBD1 (5 bases). The germline CDR1 and CDR2 sequences are WSHSY and SAAADI. V lost 3 bases, J lost 4 bases, and 13 bases lay in between. CDR3 length: 15 amino acids.

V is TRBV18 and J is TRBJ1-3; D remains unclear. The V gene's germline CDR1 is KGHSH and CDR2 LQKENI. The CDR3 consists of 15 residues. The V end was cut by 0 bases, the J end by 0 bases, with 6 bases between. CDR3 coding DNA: TGTGCCAGCTCACCACCTGAAGCCTCTGGAAACACCATATATTTT. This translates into CASSPPEASGNTIYF. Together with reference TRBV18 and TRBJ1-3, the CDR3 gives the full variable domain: NAGVMQNPRHLVRRRGQEARLRCSPMKGHSHVYWYRQLPEEGLKFMVYLQKENIIDESGMPKERFSAEFPKEGPSILRIQQVVRGDSAAYFCASSPPEASGNTIYFGEGSWLTVV.

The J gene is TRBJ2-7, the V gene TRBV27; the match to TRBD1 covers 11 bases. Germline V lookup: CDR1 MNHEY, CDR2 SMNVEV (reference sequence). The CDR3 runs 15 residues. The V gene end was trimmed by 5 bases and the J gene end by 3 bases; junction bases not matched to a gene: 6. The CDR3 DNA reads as TGTGCCAGCAGTCCCTCCGGGACAGGGGGCTACGAGCAGTACTTC. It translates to CASSPSGTGGYEQYF.

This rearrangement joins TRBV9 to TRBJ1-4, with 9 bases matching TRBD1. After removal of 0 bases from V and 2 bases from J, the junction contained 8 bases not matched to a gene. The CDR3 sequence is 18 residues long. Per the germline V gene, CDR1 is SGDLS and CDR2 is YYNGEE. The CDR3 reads CASSVATGTGWTNEKLFF. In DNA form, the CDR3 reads TGTGCCAGCAGCGTAGCTACGGGGACAGGGTGGACTAATGAAAAACTGTTTTTT.